The rows below give T cell receptor beta chains drawn from one sample of a study of molecular identifiers for immune sequencing clone quantification. TCRdb ran MiXCR on the PCR reads and lists one entry per CDR3 protein. Altogether about 320,000 distinct CDR3 sequences are present, under 25% being singletons, with the ten largest covering 0.65% to 0.75%. Sequencing used naive CD8+ T cells from blood, with Jurkat cell RNA spiked in. These receptors were obtained from a human donor in good health. Some libraries in this study had Jurkat cell RNA spiked in. The CDR3 runs from the conserved cysteine through the conserved F or W. The D gene is left open where the match is weak. Expanded clones get a size class; other rows say once, few or many, or leave the size out.

16	TRBD1	TRBV13	.	TRBJ2-7	TGTGCCAGCAGCCTAGGACCGGGACAGGGGGCCGACGAGCAGTACTTC	CASSLGPGQGADEQYF
16	TRBD1	TRBV6-2/TRBV6-3	.	TRBJ2-4	TGTGCCAGCAGTCACCGAACAGGGGTTGCCAAAAACATTCAGTACTTC	CASSHRTGVAKNIQYF
16	TRBD2	TRBV4-3	few	TRBJ2-1	TGCGCCAGCAGCCAGGACCCTAGCGGGATCACCAATGAGCAGTTCTTC	CASSQDPSGITNEQFF
15	.	TRBV19	many	TRBJ1-5	TGTGCCAGTAGTTTACCCAGTTATAGCAATCAGCCCCAGCATTTT	CASSLPSYSNQPQHF
11	TRBD1	TRBV6-6	.	TRBJ2-1	TGTGCCAGTACAGGGGTTAATGAGCAGTTCTTC	CASTGVNEQFF
14	TRBD2	TRBV7-9	many	TRBJ2-7	TGTGCCAGCAGCCCTGTGGGAGGGCCCCACGAGCAGTACTTC	CASSPVGGPHEQYF
18	TRBD2	TRBV9	few	TRBJ2-2	TGTGCCAGCAGCCCGCCGGGCGGGGGGCTAACGAACACCGGGGAGCTGTTTTTT	CASSPPGGGLTNTGELFF
14	.	TRBV13	many	TRBJ1-1	TGTGCCAGCAGCTTAGGCCTAACGGTAGCTGAAGCTTTCTTT	CASSLGLTVAEAFF
15	.	TRBV4-2	.	TRBJ1-1	TGTGCCAGCAGCCAAGAGGCACAGGGTGGGACTGAAGCTTTCTTT	CASSQEAQGGTEAFF
16	.	TRBV5-1	.	TRBJ2-7	TGCGCCAGCAGCTTGGAGAGTCCCGTCCTCTCCTACGAGCAGTACTTC	CASSLESPVLSYEQYF
16	.	TRBV5-8	.	TRBJ2-3	TGTGCCAGCAGCCTAGATATGCGAACTAGCACAGATACGCAGTATTTT	CASSLDMRTSTDTQYF
17	TRBD2	TRBV7-2	many	TRBJ2-3	TGTGCCAGCAGCGCTAGACTAGCGGGGGATTACACAGATACGCAGTATTTT	CASSARLAGDYTDTQYF
20	.	TRBV7-6	.	TRBJ1-1	TGTGCCAGCAGCTTAGCGCAAAGCGGCTTAATCTATGGATCGTACACTGAAGCTTTCTTT	CASSLAQSGLIYGSYTEAFF
14	.	TRBV12-3/TRBV12-4	.	TRBJ2-5	TGTGCCAGCAGCCCAGACCGGGTTACGGAGACCCAGTACTTC	CASSPDRVTETQYF
12	.	TRBV29-1	.	TRBJ2-5	TGCAGCGTTGTTCCCACTCAAGAGACCCAGTACTTC	CSVVPTQETQYF
15	.	TRBV5-4	.	TRBJ2-1	TGTGCCAGCAGCGTCCTCTCCTCCTCCTACAATGAGCAGTTCTTC	CASSVLSSSYNEQFF
20	.	TRBV6-5	few	TRBJ1-3	TGTGCCAGCAGTTACTCGAGAGATCAGGGAATCTGGTCCTCTGGAAACACCATATATTTT	CASSYSRDQGIWSSGNTIYF
13	.	TRBV7-8	.	TRBJ2-7	TGTGCCAGCAGCTTTGACACGGCCTACGAGCAGTACTTC	CASSFDTAYEQYF
15	.	TRBV10-3	few	TRBJ2-5	TGTGCCATCAGTGAGTCGGAGGGGCGATTAGAGACCCAGTACTTC	CAISESEGRLETQYF
13	.	TRBV7-6	few	TRBJ2-5	TGTGCCAGCAGCTTAGACTATAAAGAGACCCAGTACTTC	CASSLDYKETQYF
13	TRBD1	TRBV12-3/TRBV12-4	.	TRBJ1-2	TGTGCCAGCACCGACCCCCTCACAGGGGGATACACCTTC	CASTDPLTGGYTF
16	.	TRBV4-1	many	TRBJ2-5	TGCGCCAGCAGCCAAGTCTATCTGGCAGGAGAAGAGACCCAGTACTTC	CASSQVYLAGEETQYF
15	TRBD1	TRBV10-3	.	TRBJ2-5	TGTGCCATCAGTGGTCCGGGACAGCCCCAAGAGACCCAGTACTTC	CAISGPGQPQETQYF
11	.	TRBV7-9	many	TRBJ2-7	TGTGCCAGCAGCTATAAGTACGAGCAGTACTTC	CASSYKYEQYF
11	.	TRBV10-3	few	TRBJ2-7	TGTGCCGGAGGGGACAGTGACGAGCAGTACTTC	CAGGDSDEQYF
13	.	TRBV28	.	TRBJ2-2	TGTGCCAGCAGTTTTCGCAGGGCGGGGGAGCTGTTTTTT	CASSFRRAGELFF
14	.	TRBV12-3/TRBV12-4	.	TRBJ1-5	TGTGCCAGCAGTTTGCGAGACACCGATCAGCCCCAGCATTTT	CASSLRDTDQPQHF
17	.	TRBV5-6	many	TRBJ1-5	TGTGCCAGCAGCTTGGAACAGGGACGCCTAGGGAATCAGCCCCAGCATTTT	CASSLEQGRLGNQPQHF
13	.	TRBV3-1	many	TRBJ2-5	TGTGCCAGCAGCCAAGTTGGGTTTAAGACCCAGTACTTC	CASSQVGFKTQYF
15	.	TRBV9	many	TRBJ1-1	TGTGCCAGCAGCGTAGATATTAGTTTGAACACTGAAGCTTTCTTT	CASSVDISLNTEAFF
14	.	TRBV3-1	few	TRBJ2-5	TGTGCCAGCAGCCAAGAACTAGCACAAGAGACCCAGTACTTC	CASSQELAQETQYF
13	TRBD1	TRBV6-2/TRBV6-3	.	TRBJ1-1	TGTGCCAGCAGTTCCCGGGACAGGTCGGAAGCTTTCTTT	CASSSRDRSEAFF
14	TRBD1	TRBV19	few	TRBJ1-5	TGTGCCACCGAGACAGGGTACAATAATCAGCCCCAGCATTTT	CATETGYNNQPQHF
16	TRBD1	TRBV7-9	.	TRBJ1-1	TGTGCCAGCAGCTCAGCCGGGACAGGCATGAACACTGAAGCTTTCTTT	CASSSAGTGMNTEAFF
13	TRBD1	TRBV20-1	few	TRBJ2-7	TGCAGTGCTAGAGCGGACAGGGAAGAAGAGCAGTACTTC	CSARADREEEQYF
12	TRBD1	TRBV29-1	many	TRBJ2-7	TGCAGCGTTGGACAGGGAACGAGCGAGCAGTACTTC	CSVGQGTSEQYF
14	.	TRBV13	few	TRBJ1-1	TGTGCCAGCAGCTACGGGGTCTTAAAGGCTGAAGCTTTCTTT	CASSYGVLKAEAFF
17	.	TRBV21-1	.	TRBJ1-1	TGTGCCAGCAGCAAAGATAGAGGGAAGGGCATGAACACTGAAGCTTTCTTT	CASSKDRGKGMNTEAFF
12	.	TRBV27	.	TRBJ2-2	TGTGCCAGCAGAGCCCGTGCAGGGGAGCTGTTTTTT	CASRARAGELFF
12	.	TRBV5-6	many	TRBJ1-4	TGTGCCAGCAGCGGGGGATCTGAAAAACTGTTTTTT	CASSGGSEKLFF
15	TRBD2	TRBV12-3/TRBV12-4	few	TRBJ2-7	TGTGCCAGCAGTTTAAGCGGGAGGGCCCGGGACGAGCAGTACTTC	CASSLSGRARDEQYF